This TCR beta chain emerged from a study of CD8 T cells in ankylosing spondylitis. Study-level findings and limits: For ankylosing spondylitis blood, a TCR beta motif of fewer than 10 highly homologous variants appeared characteristic. Reports say disease-linked clones showed up significantly more in matched ankylosing spondylitis synovial fluid. Prior work had noted some motif variants in reactive arthritis blood and synovial fluid.

Trimming took 5 bases from V and 12 from J; bases not matched to a gene: 15. There are 16 residues in the CDR3. Looked up from germline, CDR1 is MGHRA and CDR2 is YSYEKL. The authors made TCR beta libraries by quantitative 5'-RACE with molecular barcodes. One entry per CDR3 protein, called by TCRdb with MiXCR from the 5' RACE reads. The table has hundreds of thousands of distinct CDR3 sequences, 10% to 15% seen once. On this clonotype: What it binds is not known.

The sequencing input was blood, either unsorted or a sorted T cell fraction (not recorded which). V and J are TRBV4-1 and TRBJ2-5; 13 bases agree with TRBD2. The receptor was derived from a male donor with ankylosing spondylitis. CDR3 protein: CASSVDVGLAGLKEYF. The CDR3 coding sequence is TGCGCCAGCAGCGTAGACGTGGGACTAGCGGGGCTCAAGGAGTACTTC.